Listed below are T cell receptor beta chains from one sample, sequenced in a study of T cells expressing NK-cell markers. TCRdb processed the 5' RACE reads again and assigns one entry to each CDR3 protein, with no DNA. The sample totals approximately 380,000 distinct CDR3 sequences. The sample taken for sequencing was blood T cells: a sorted CD56 or NKG2C T cell subset, CD4+ or CD8+ T cells, or bulk PBMC T cells (not recorded which). The receptor source for this set is a man aged 18 to 69 in good health. CDR3s include the opening cysteine and the closing phenylalanine or tryptophan. The order of the fields is J gene, V gene, CDR3 protein.

j_gene: TRBJ2-6
v_gene: TRBV27
CDR3aa: CASGEVPDVLTF

j_gene: TRBJ2-7
v_gene: TRBV12-5
CDR3aa: CASALPHRPYEQYF

j_gene: TRBJ2-4
v_gene: TRBV6-1
CDR3aa: CAGTWYSRTKNIQYF

j_gene: TRBJ2-1
v_gene: TRBV30
CDR3aa: CAWSVFRTSGGARNEQFF

j_gene: TRBJ1-5
v_gene: TRBV2
CDR3aa: CASGDRVSQPQHF

j_gene: TRBJ2-3
v_gene: TRBV3-1
CDR3aa: CASSQARKGVDTQYF

j_gene: TRBJ2-3
v_gene: TRBV27
CDR3aa: CASSSRTSGVAQYF

j_gene: TRBJ2-1
v_gene: TRBV3-1
CDR3aa: CASSPSLLREQFF

j_gene: TRBJ2-3
v_gene: TRBV29-1
CDR3aa: CSVEPRTGTTDTQYF

j_gene: TRBJ1-5
v_gene: TRBV12-3/TRBV12-4
CDR3aa: CASSFQQIQPQHF

j_gene: TRBJ2-6
v_gene: TRBV7-9
CDR3aa: CASSAAGTVTGANVLTF

j_gene: TRBJ2-7
v_gene: TRBV12-3/TRBV12-4
CDR3aa: CASSAGWTLSSYEQYF

j_gene: TRBJ2-6
v_gene: TRBV2
CDR3aa: CASSKGRGRFGANVLTF

j_gene: TRBJ2-1
v_gene: TRBV4-2
CDR3aa: CASSQPGLAGYNEQFF